Detailed here is one T cell receptor beta chain. The target antigen is unknown. Produced via immunoSEQ multiplex PCR; TCRdb's table is partial and in-frame only. The repertoire holds tens of thousands of clones, with less than 85% as singletons. The data derive from a study of T cell responses to AZD1222 COVID-19 vaccine. The CDR3 totals 22 residues. Germline assignment: CDR1 LNHDA and CDR2 SQIVND (reference sequence). The ends were cut back, 2 bases at V and 0 bases at J, with 29 bases in the middle. Study observations and caveats: As reported, nearly half of all spike-specific TCRs target variant regions that are unmutated. In a largely white British group with more females than males, clonal diversity was possibly underestimated.

The chain uses TRBV19 and TRBJ1-5, with D perhaps TRBD1 (6 bases). This specimen was peripheral blood, taken 28 days after the second AZD1222 dose. This TCR derives from an adult who received the AZD1222 COVID-19 vaccine. The CDR3 DNA follows: TGTGCCAGTAGTATAATCCAGGAGCCGGGCCGCCTGGGGGCTTATAGCAATCAGCCCCAGCATTTT. As protein: CASSIIQEPGRLGAYSNQPQHF.